This T cell receptor beta chain was identified in a study of blood T cell repertoires in COVID-19. The CDR3 consists of 16 residues. The V end was cut by 0 bases, the J end by 14 bases, with 20 bases between. Germline-derived CDR1 and CDR2 are SEHNR and FQNEAQ (reference sequence). A few counts support this clone. Method: immunoSEQ multiplex PCR; TCRdb's copy keeps in-frame clones and lacks some. The sample shows approximately 130,000 clones, over 70% of them seen only once. The chain joins TRBV7-9 to TRBJ1-6; no firm D call. Sequenced input: peripheral blood. This receptor was obtained from a man older than 75 with acute or convalescent COVID-19. The CDR3 DNA is TGTGCCAGCAGCTTAGCCGGCCCCCGGGAAAGTGGCGCCCTCCACTTT. The encoded protein is CASSLAGPRESGALHF. The full variable domain, its missing parts supplied by reference TRBV7-9 and TRBJ1-6, is DTGVSQNPRHKITKRGQNVTFRCDPISEHNRLYWYRQTLGQGPEFLTYFQNEAQLEKSRLLSDRFSAERPKGSFSTLEIQRTEQGDSAMYLCASSLAGPRESGALHFGNGTRLTVT.